Reported below is one T cell receptor (beta chain). This clonotype was recorded a few times. Its target antigen remains unknown. The input lacks base qualities; no much larger clone sits a single base away. The record originates from a study of response to subunit inactivated influenza vaccine (dated by TCRdb to 2017 to 2018). Background for the entire study: Deep quantitative T cell receptor repertoire profiling was used in the study to track responses to a trivalent subunit inactivated influenza vaccine. Points the paper makes about the study in general: According to the authors, only a limited number of new T cells may be recruited by each seasonal influenza vaccination.

Library construction relied on RT-PCR. The reads were generated on an Illumina HiSeq 2500. The raw public data were reprocessed by TCRdb itself: fastp quality trimming at Q25, MiXCR clonotype calling, in-frame beta chains only. Each CDR3 protein appears once, grouped with its most common genes and DNA. The sample table contains approximately 310,000 distinct CDR3 sequences; only one count was recorded for 21% of them. About 9.4% of the sample is in the top ten clones. Reading from cysteine to phenylalanine, the CDR3 counts 15 amino acids. The read is trimmed to its CDR3 DNA, 45 bases read in frame from base 1. V is pruned by 6 bases and J by 6 bases, leaving 9 bases of the junction without a gene match.

The chain was built from TRBV12-3 or TRBV12-4 and TRBJ2-2, and 8 bases in between align with TRBD1. The clonotype originates from a man aged 45 to 75 who received an inactivated influenza vaccine. Donor details come from another sample of the same person, matched by shared clones. The sample in question was PBMCs from blood, obtained approximately 22 months after vaccination. The sequence in DNA is TGTGCCAGCAGACGTGGACAGGGAAACCCCGGGGAGCTGTTTTTT. It is translated as CASRRGQGNPGELFF.